The subject of this entry is one T cell receptor beta chain. What it binds is unknown. Genomic DNA served as template for TCR beta VDJ and CDR3 profiling. TCRdb re-analysed the reads in MiXCR, keeping a single row per CDR3 protein. Among about 120,000 distinct CDR3 sequences listed, 45% to 60% were seen once. V lost 2 bases and J 0 bases, leaving 10 bases between the germline ends. The CDR3 loop spans 15 amino acids. Germline assignment: CDR1 SNHLY and CDR2 FYNNEI. The record originates from a study of CD8+CD57+ T cells in acquired aplastic anemia. Study-wide results and caveats: Patients and controls turned out to have around 29 CD8+ CDR3 sequences in common.

Whoever was chosen for sequencing had shown CD8+CD57+ cell expansion by flow cytometry. A severe acquired aplastic anemia diagnosis applied to all patients. This TCR came from a human donor with aplastic anemia. Material: sorted CD4+, CD8+, or CD8+CD57+ T cells (not recorded which) from PBMCs. The chain combines TRBV2 with TRBJ1-2, with D unclear. Written as DNA, the CDR3 is TGTGCCAGCAGTGAAATGGGCCCGGCTAACTATGGCTACACCTTC. It translates to CASSEMGPANYGYTF. Full variable domain (outside the CDR3, taken from reference TRBV2 and TRBJ1-2): EPEVTQTPSHQVTQMGQEVILRCVPISNHLYFYWYRQILGQKVEFLVSFYNNEISEKSEIFDDQFSVERPDGSNFTLKIRSTKLEDSAMYFCASSEMGPANYGYTFGSGTRLTVV.